Following are 31 T cell receptor beta chains from one sample sequenced in a study of post-analysis software for immune sequencing data. Antigens of these TCRs are unknown. TCR beta cDNA libraries included unique molecular identifiers. TCRdb re-analysed the PCR reads in MiXCR, keeping a single row per CDR3 protein. The table has around 770,000 distinct CDR3 sequences, just over 45% seen once; the top ten hold roughly 5%. Study-level results: Patients had higher frequencies than controls of roughly five TRBV segments, including TRBV5-6, TRBV5-1 and TRBV20-1.

Sequencing was done on a sample of blood. The receptor source for this set is a girl aged 10 to 17 with multiple sclerosis.

In its sample, this clonotype was seen a few times. This CDR3 is CASSPSVGFVYEQYF. The DNA of the CDR3 is TGTGCCAGCAGCCCTAGCGTTGGTTTCGTCTACGAGCAGTACTTC. The V gene is TRBV7-9, the J gene TRBJ2-7, with a weak D call TRBD2 (6 bases). Trimming shortened V by 5 bases and J by 3 bases, and 17 bases separated the two germline ends. The CDR3 runs 15 residues. Germline CDR1 SEHNR, CDR2 FQNEAQ (reference sequence). Complete variable domain (other parts from reference TRBV7-9 and TRBJ2-7): DTGVSQNPRHKITKRGQNVTFRCDPISEHNRLYWYRQTLGQGPEFLTYFQNEAQLEKSRLLSDRFSAERPKGSFSTLEIQRTEQGDSAMYLCASSPSVGFVYEQYFGPGTRLTVT.

A few counts support this clonotype. The chain recombines TRBV7-2 with TRBJ2-3, with 7 bases identical to TRBD2. V dropped 6 bases and J dropped 2; count of bases not matched to a gene: 11. The CDR3 covers 16 residues. The V gene's germline CDR1 is SGHTA and CDR2 FQGNSA. The CDR3 sequence is CASRSLRTRVTDTQYF. For the CDR3, the DNA is TGTGCCAGCAGGTCCCTCCGGACTAGGGTCACAGATACGCAGTATTTT.

The rearrangement uses TRBV19 and TRBJ1-2; 9 nucleotides align to TRBD1. The V and J ends lost 10 bases and 4 bases, in that order; junction bases with no gene match: 4. The CDR3 loop spans 12 amino acids. Germline V lookup: CDR1 LNHDA, CDR2 SQIVND (reference sequence). CDR3 sequence (DNA): TGTGCCACCGCGACAGGGGGCTATGGCTACACCTTC. Protein: CATATGGYGYTF.

This chain joins TRBV12-3 or TRBV12-4 and TRBJ2-4; possibly TRBD2 for D (7 bases). The ends were cut back, 3 bases at V and 0 bases at J, with 18 bases in the middle. The CDR3 covers 18 residues. The CDR3 DNA is TGTGCCAGCAGTTTCGAGCGGAGGGGGGGATTAGCCAAAAACATTCAGTACTTC. Translation: CASSFERRGGLAKNIQYF.

Notes on this clonotype: Sequence at one end of the junction differs from germline and may be a read error. The chain carries TRBV7-9 and TRBJ2-5; 10 bases line up with TRBD2. The CDR3 length is 15 residues. Germline CDR1 SEHNR, CDR2 FQNEAQ (reference sequence). The CDR3 here is CAGSLAGGVVETQYF. CDR3 sequence (DNA): TGTGCCGGCAGCTTAGCGGGAGGAGTGGTAGAGACCCAGTACTTC. The whole variable domain, remainder taken from reference TRBV7-9 and TRBJ2-5, is DTGVSQNPRHKITKRGQNVTFRCDPISEHNRLYWYRQTLGQGPEFLTYFQNEAQLEKSRLLSDRFSAERPKGSFSTLEIQRTEQGDSAMYLCAGSLAGGVVETQYFGPGTRLLVL.

The DNA for the CDR3 is TGTGCCAGCAGCTCCAGCGGGAGACCCACAGATACGCAGTATTTT. Its translation: CASSSSGRPTDTQYF. The chain is built from TRBV9 and TRBJ2-3; 8 positions agree with TRBD2. J was trimmed by 2 bases and V by 4 bases; bases with no gene match: 6. The CDR3 loop spans 15 amino acids. Germline-derived CDR1 and CDR2 are SGDLS and YYNGEE.

V gene TRBV14 combines with J gene TRBJ1-3; D remains ambiguous. The germline V gene encodes CDR1 SGHDN and CDR2 FVKESK. The CDR3 is made up of 16 amino acids. Trimming removed 4 bases at V and 0 bases at J, with 13 bases between. This CDR3 reads CASSLQTGFSGNTIYF. The DNA of the CDR3 is TGTGCCAGCAGCCTACAGACCGGCTTCTCTGGAAACACCATATATTTT.

This clonotype was seen only a few times. The chain uses TRBV9 and TRBJ2-2; TRBD2 matches at 8 bases. V trimming: 0 bases; J trimming: 6 bases; junction bases outside the gene matches: 13. Germline V gives CDR1 SGDLS, CDR2 YYNGEE. This CDR3 comprises 18 residues. In DNA, the CDR3 is TGTGCCAGCAGCGTAGGGTCGGGGGGGCACCACATGGCCGGGGAGCTGTTTTTT. It is translated as CASSVGSGGHHMAGELFF.

As for this clonotype: Without the conserved terminal phenylalanine or tryptophan, this CDR3 likely stems from a read error. This sequence joins TRBV7-9 and TRBJ2-3; D gene ambiguous. The CDR3 spans 13 residues. Trimming cost V 5 bases and J 4 bases, with 10 bases left between them. The V gene's germline CDR1 is SEHNR and CDR2 FQNEAQ (reference sequence). CDR3 residues: CASSPKGPDTQYL. The CDR3 coding sequence is TGTGCCAGCAGCCCCAAGGGCCCAGATACGCAGTATTTA.

The chain carries TRBV5-1 and TRBJ2-1, with D perhaps TRBD1 or TRBD2 (5 bases each). The length of the CDR3 is 15 residues. V lost 0 bases and J lost 4, with 11 bases in between. Germline V gene sequence: CDR1 SGHRS, CDR2 YFSETQ. The CDR3 sequence: CASSLERGHYNEQFF. CDR3 bases: TGCGCCAGCAGCTTGGAACGGGGCCATTACAATGAGCAGTTCTTC.

This clonotype was seen only once. The chain recombines TRBV20-1 with TRBJ2-3, with 11 bases fitting TRBD2. Looked up from germline, CDR1 is DFQATT and CDR2 is SNEGSKA (reference sequence). The CDR3 has 14 amino acids. J gave up 5 bases and V 6 bases, and 7 bases lay outside the gene matches. The CDR3 sequence: CSATLAGAVDTQYF. CDR3 nucleotides: TGCAGTGCGACACTAGCGGGAGCGGTAGATACGCAGTATTTT.

This clonotype turned up a few times. V is TRBV7-3 and J is TRBJ2-7; 7 bases map to TRBD1. J gave up 3 bases and V 4 bases, and 15 bases lay outside the gene matches. The CDR3 has 17 amino acids. Looked up from germline, CDR1 is SGHTA and CDR2 is FQGTGA. The CDR3 loop is CASSSPFRDSRFYEQYF. CDR3 sequence (DNA): TGTGCCAGCAGCTCACCCTTCCGGGACAGCCGATTCTACGAGCAGTACTTC.

The chain couples TRBV7-9 to TRBJ1-1; D unclear. Trimming cost V 1 base and J 6 bases, with 9 bases left between them. The CDR3 sequence is 13 residues long. Germline values: CDR1 SEHNR, CDR2 FQNEAQ (reference sequence). The CDR3 DNA sequence: TGTGCCAGCAGCTTAGAGCCAGTTCCTGAAGCTTTCTTT. It specifies CASSLEPVPEAFF.

This clonotype was observed a handful of times. This chain joins TRBV19 and TRBJ1-2, with D hard to call. The CDR3 runs to 14 residues. The germline gives CDR1 LNHDA, CDR2 SQIVND (reference sequence). V was cut by 2 bases and J by 6 bases, with 13 bases left in between. CDR3 bases: TGTGCCAGTAGTATACTCACGCTCAGAGATGGCTACACCTTC. Amino acid sequence: CASSILTLRDGYTF. Full variable domain (rest looked up from reference TRBV19 and TRBJ1-2): DGGITQSPKYLFRKEGQNVTLSCEQNLNHDAMYWYRQDPGQGLRLIYYSQIVNDFQKGDIAEGYSVSREKKESFPLTVTSAQKNPTAFYLCASSILTLRDGYTFGSGTRLTVV.

V is TRBV27 and J is TRBJ2-7; 7 nucleotides agree with TRBD1. The CDR3 loop spans 15 amino acids. With 3 bases clipped from V and 4 bases from J, the junction kept 9 bases outside the gene matches. Germline CDR1 and CDR2: MNHEY and SMNVEV (reference sequence). In DNA form, the CDR3 reads TGTGCCAGCAGTTTCTCCGGGACAGCCGGATACGAGCAGTACTTC. It yields the protein CASSFSGTAGYEQYF.

The gene calls are TRBV20-1 and TRBJ2-4; TRBD2 agrees at 8 bases. The end of the DNA is better explained by TRBJ2-5, so the J call may be wrong. The CDR3 covers 14 residues. In germline, CDR1 is DFQATT, CDR2 SNEGSKA (reference sequence). CDR3 DNA: TGCAGTGCTGGGGGGACTAGTTCCCAAGAGACCCAGTACTTC. Its protein is CSAGGTSSQETQYF.

This clonotype was counted a few times. The CDR3 sequence is CASSRTIYNEQFF. The CDR3 DNA is TGTGCCAGCAGTCGAACAATCTACAATGAGCAGTTCTTC. V usage is TRBV12-3 or TRBV12-4 and J usage is TRBJ2-1, with D unresolved. CDR3 length: 13 amino acids. Between the trimmed V and J ends, which lost 5 bases and 3 bases, there was a span of 8 bases.

The CDR3 DNA follows: TGCAGTGCTAGAGGTCGTGGCGGGACAGTCCACGAGCAGTACTTC. It is translated as CSARGRGGTVHEQYF. This sequence joins TRBV20-1 and TRBJ2-7; D may be TRBD1 (7 bases). This CDR3 has 15 residues. From germline, CDR1 is DFQATT and CDR2 SNEGSKA (reference sequence). Trimming took 1 base from V and 5 from J, leaving 18 bases between them.

This clonotype was detected a few times. The CDR3: CASSLSIGSGANVLTF. The CDR3 coding sequence is TGTGCCAGCAGTTTAAGTATAGGCTCTGGGGCCAACGTCCTGACTTTC. This chain joins TRBV27 and TRBJ2-6; D is unresolved. Trimming shortened V by 2 bases and J by 0 bases, and 8 bases separated the two germline ends. Germline V gene lookup returns CDR1 MNHEY and CDR2 SMNVEV (reference sequence). The CDR3 sequence is 16 residues long.

This clonotype turned up a few times. This rearrangement joins TRBV6-5 to TRBJ1-2, with D perhaps matching TRBD1 (5 bases). CDR1 MNHEY and CDR2 SVGAGI come from the germline V gene. This CDR3 is built from 15 residues. V was cut by 2 bases and J by 3 bases, with 13 bases left in between. CDR3: CASSYHLLTDYGYTF. CDR3 nucleotide sequence: TGTGCCAGCAGTTACCATCTTCTGACAGACTATGGCTACACCTTC.

This clonotype was counted only a few times. The chain couples TRBV3-1 to TRBJ2-7, with TRBD2 identical over 10 bases. The trim removed 7 bases at V and 5 bases at J, leaving 8 bases unmatched. Per the germline V gene, CDR1 is LGHDT and CDR2 is YNNKEL (reference sequence). This CDR3 has 14 residues. The CDR3 region is CASTPSGSLNEQYF. CDR3 DNA sequence: TGTGCCAGCACCCCTAGCGGGAGTCTCAACGAGCAGTACTTC.

The chain combines TRBV4-2 with TRBJ2-4; 9 positions agree with TRBD1. TRBJ2-7 matches the DNA end more closely, so the J call is doubtful. Germline V lookup: CDR1 LGHNA, CDR2 YNFKEQ. CDR3 length: 14 amino acids. This CDR3 reads CASSSHRDRDEQYF. DNA of the CDR3: TGTGCCAGCAGCTCCCACCGGGACAGGGACGAGCAGTACTTC.

This clonotype was observed a handful of times. The chain links TRBV5-1 to TRBJ2-7, with D maybe TRBD1 (6 bases). Germline CDR1 and CDR2: SGHRS and YFSETQ. Between the trimmed V and J ends, which lost 5 bases and 6 bases, there was a span of 18 bases. The CDR3 runs 14 residues. CDR3 DNA: TGCGCCAGCAGGGACACAGGGAGCCTTAGCGAGCAGTACTTC. Translating it yields CASRDTGSLSEQYF.

The chain has TRBV25-1 and TRBJ2-5; 8 bases are a match to TRBD1. Germline trimming cut 8 bases from V and 6 bases from J; bases unmatched to any gene: 11. The CDR3 runs to 14 residues. Germline CDR1 MGHDK, CDR2 SYGVNS. The CDR3 sequence is CASRSWTGTQTQYF. DNA for the CDR3: TGTGCCAGCCGTTCGTGGACAGGGACGCAGACCCAGTACTTC.

This clonotype was detected only once. The chain links TRBV6-6 to TRBJ1-6; the D gene is possibly TRBD1 (6 bases). The CDR3 has 15 amino acids. The germline V and J ends were trimmed by 0 bases and 9 bases, with 12 bases remaining between them. The germline CDR1 and CDR2 sequences are MNHNY and SVGAGI (reference sequence). The CDR3 reads CASSYSRGDGSPLHF. The CDR3 coding sequence is TGTGCCAGCAGTTACTCCAGGGGTGACGGTTCACCCCTCCACTTT.

The V and J genes are TRBV29-1 and TRBJ2-1, with TRBD2 matching 13 bases. The J segment lost 5 bases and the V segment lost 5 bases, leaving 6 bases of the junction unmatched. This CDR3 region has 15 residues. The germline CDR1 and CDR2 sequences are SQVTM and ANQGSEA. The CDR3 DNA reads TGCAGCGTTTGGACTAGCGGGAGTTGGAACAATGAGCAGTTCTTC. Translated, it gives CSVWTSGSWNNEQFF.

The sample holds one count of this clonotype. The V gene is TRBV6-5, the J gene TRBJ1-2; no definite D call. The CDR3 loop spans 14 amino acids. Looked up from germline, CDR1 is MNHEY and CDR2 is SVGAGI. The V end was cut by 7 bases, the J end by 3 bases, with 15 bases between. This chain's CDR3 is CASTDDERDYGYTF. The CDR3 DNA sequence: TGTGCCAGCACCGACGATGAGAGGGACTATGGCTACACCTTC.

V usage is TRBV10-3 and J usage is TRBJ2-7, with TRBD1 identical over 8 bases. J was trimmed by 3 bases and V by 7 bases; bases with no gene match: 5. The CDR3 is 13 residues long. Germline V gene data show CDR1 as ENHRY and CDR2 as SYGVKD. CDR3 residues: CAIIPGQDYEQYF. The CDR3 coding sequence is TGTGCCATCATCCCGGGACAGGACTACGAGCAGTACTTC.

This clonotype has just a few counts. V and J are TRBV7-2 and TRBJ2-7; 9 positions match TRBD1. With 5 bases clipped from V and 5 bases from J, the junction kept 10 bases outside the gene matches. CDR3 length equals 15 residues. Germline V gives CDR1 SGHTA, CDR2 FQGNSA. Here the CDR3 reads CASSPPGTGYHEQYF. The CDR3 nucleotides are TGTGCCAGCAGCCCACCGGGGACAGGGTACCACGAGCAGTACTTC.

V usage is TRBV7-3 and J usage is TRBJ2-1; 7 positions match TRBD2. V lost 3 bases to trimming and J lost 13 bases; unmatched junction nucleotides: 21. The CDR3 extends over 17 amino acids. Germline lookup yields CDR1 SGHTA and CDR2 FQGTGA. The CDR3 protein is CASSLGPQRGSKETQFF. The CDR3 DNA follows: TGTGCCAGCAGCTTGGGGCCCCAGCGGGGTTCGAAAGAGACCCAGTTCTTC.

This clonotype occurred a few times. The chain links TRBV15 to TRBJ2-4; 7 bases match TRBD1. The V gene's germline CDR1 is LNHNV and CDR2 YYDKDF (reference sequence). V shed 5 bases, J shed 13 bases, and the junction held 5 bases outside the gene matches. The CDR3 covers 11 residues. CDR3 nucleotides: TGTGCCACCAGCCGCGACAGGGTGCAGTACTTC. Its protein product is CATSRDRVQYF.